The following is a T cell receptor (beta chain) sequence with its context. This record comes from a study of response to subunit inactivated influenza vaccine. TCRdb analysed the RT-PCR reads with MiXCR anew, one entry per CDR3 protein. The sample consists of about 480,000 distinct CDR3 sequences, approximately 13% of them appearing once. The CDR3 totals 14 residues. Trimming cost V 2 bases and J 7 bases, with 17 bases left between them. CDR1 is DFQATT, CDR2 SNEGSKA, per germline (reference sequence). The input for sequencing was PBMCs from blood, taken about 40 days after vaccination. The sequence derives from a man aged 50 or older who received an inactivated influenza vaccine. The chain links TRBV20-1 to TRBJ1-2; D is undetermined. The DNA for the CDR3 is TGCAGTGCTAGACCCCTAGGACGGGGTGGTGGCTACACCTTC. Its protein product is CSARPLGRGGGYTF.